These 23 T cell receptor beta chains share one sample of origin, sequenced in a study of CD8 T cells in Susac syndrome (dated by TCRdb to the late 2010s). The library was obtained by the immunoSEQ multiplex PCR assay. RNA was extracted with the RNeasy kit and about 0.5 to 1 ug was reverse transcribed using random hexamers. TCRdb reran the public reads through fastp at Q25 and MiXCR, keeping productive beta chains. CDR3 protein sequences are deduplicated, and each keeps its most common genes and DNA. The sample data list about 300,000 distinct CDR3 sequences, and approximately 85% of these were observed just once. Of the sample, roughly 0.21% is held by the ten largest clones. The sequenced sample was CD8+ T cells from PBMCs. These receptors came from a human donor with multiple sclerosis.

The rearrangement links TRBV4-3 to TRBJ2-3; a possible D gene is TRBD1 (6 bases). Germline V gives CDR1 LGHNA, CDR2 YSLEER. V lost 4 bases to trimming and J lost 0 bases, with 14 bases between them. CDR3 length equals 16 residues. This CDR3 reads CASSRTGTDSTDTQYF. The CDR3 DNA reads TGCGCCAGCAGCCGCACAGGGACCGATAGCACAGATACGCAGTATTTT.

The chain uses TRBV4-2 and TRBJ2-7, with D uncertain. CDR3 size: 16 residues. Trimming took 0 bases from V and 0 from J, leaving 12 bases between them. Germline V CDR1 and CDR2: LGHNA, YNFKEQ. This CDR3 reads CASSQDSGLSSYEQYF. The CDR3 nucleotides read TGTGCCAGCAGCCAAGACTCCGGGCTTAGCTCCTACGAGCAGTACTTC.

The chain couples TRBV4-3 to TRBJ2-3; possible D gene TRBD1, 6 bases. Between the trimmed V and J ends, which lost 4 bases and 8 bases, there was a span of 13 bases. Looked up from germline, CDR1 is LGHNA and CDR2 is YSLEER. CDR3 size: 13 residues. CDR3 region: CASSPSNRATQYF. CDR3 DNA sequence: TGCGCCAGCAGCCCAAGCAACAGGGCTACGCAGTATTTT.

A few counts support this clonotype. The chain employs TRBV10-3 and TRBJ1-2, with D uncertain. The germline V and J ends were trimmed by 2 bases and 7 bases, with 17 bases remaining between them. Germline V gene sequence: CDR1 ENHRY, CDR2 SYGVKD. This CDR3 is built from 15 residues. The CDR3 bases are TGTGCCATCAGTGAGACCCGGTCTGGGGATCGTGGCTACACCTTC. Its protein is CAISETRSGDRGYTF.

This sequence joins TRBV20-1 and TRBJ1-1; 9 bases match TRBD1. The junction had 19 bases not matched to a gene; V was cut back by 3 bases and J by 5 bases. This CDR3 has 18 amino acids. The germline CDR1 and CDR2 sequences are DFQATT and SNEGSKA (reference sequence). The CDR3 loop is CSASKPQGATLRGTEAFF. CDR3 sequence (DNA): TGCAGTGCTAGTAAGCCACAGGGGGCGACACTGAGGGGGACTGAAGCTTTCTTT.

The chain has TRBV27 and TRBJ2-2; possibly TRBD2 for D (6 bases). Trimming stripped 2 bases from V and 3 bases from J, with 7 bases between. The CDR3 is made up of 14 amino acids. Germline CDR1 MNHEY, CDR2 SMNVEV (reference sequence). The CDR3 DNA is TGTGCCAGCAGTTTAATAGCGGACACCGGGGAGCTGTTTTTT. This translates into CASSLIADTGELFF.

CDR3 protein: CSVEGYRTRDYEQFF. The CDR3 coding sequence is TGCAGCGTTGAAGGCTATAGGACCAGGGACTATGAGCAGTTCTTC. This chain uses TRBV29-1 with TRBJ2-1; tentative D call: TRBD2 (6 bases). Trimming cost V 1 base and J 8 bases, with 18 bases left between them. This CDR3 has 15 amino acids. CDR1 SQVTM and CDR2 ANQGSEA come from the germline V gene.

The V gene is TRBV4-2, the J gene TRBJ2-1; D is possibly TRBD1 or TRBD2 (5 bases each). This CDR3 has 16 residues. The germline gives CDR1 LGHNA, CDR2 YNFKEQ. V gave up 3 bases and J gave up 6 bases, with 18 bases separating them. The CDR3 here is CASSQEEGKASNEQFF. As DNA, the CDR3 is TGTGCCAGCAGCCAGGAAGAGGGGAAGGCCTCCAATGAGCAGTTCTTC.

V and J are TRBV27 and TRBJ2-1; D not certain. This CDR3 is 12 amino acids long. V gave up 11 bases and J gave up 6 bases, with 14 bases separating them. Germline CDR1 MNHEY, CDR2 SMNVEV (reference sequence). CDR3 amino acids: CARRQWVNEQFF. CDR3 bases: TGTGCCCGACGACAATGGGTCAATGAGCAGTTCTTC.

The V gene is TRBV7-6, the J gene TRBJ2-7; 10 bases line up with TRBD2. V lost 1 base, J lost 3 bases, and 18 bases stayed unmatched. The CDR3 runs to 20 residues. The germline V gene has CDR1 SGHVS and CDR2 FNYEAQ. For the CDR3, the DNA is TGTGCCAGCAGCTTAGTGGGGATAGCTAGCGGGAGAATCCCCCTCTACGAGCAGTACTTC. Translated: CASSLVGIASGRIPLYEQYF.

The V and J genes are TRBV20-1 and TRBJ1-1; D remains unclear. This CDR3 spans 11 amino acids. Trimming removed 6 bases at V and 5 bases at J, with 10 bases between. CDR1 is DFQATT and CDR2 is SNEGSKA in the germline V gene (reference sequence). CDR3 sequence (DNA): TGCAGTGCCTCCCTAGTAACTGAAGCTTTCTTT. Its translation is CSASLVTEAFF.

The V gene is TRBV14, the J gene TRBJ2-1; maybe TRBD1 (5 bases). The CDR3 consists of 17 residues. CDR1 SGHDN and CDR2 FVKESK come from the germline V gene. The V gene lost 3 bases and the J gene lost 4 bases, with 19 bases spanning the gap. CDR3 bases: TGTGCCAGCAGCCATAATAATGCAGGGTTTCGGTACAATGAGCAGTTCTTC. It codes for CASSHNNAGFRYNEQFF.

The chain combines TRBV10-2 with TRBJ2-3; D is possibly TRBD2 (5 bases). The germline V gene encodes CDR1 WSHSY and CDR2 SAAADI. The CDR3 extends over 16 amino acids. V gave up 4 bases and J gave up 2 bases, with 16 bases separating them. The CDR3 DNA reads TGCGCCAGCAGTGCGGAACCAGCGGTTCACACAGATACGCAGTATTTT. It specifies CASSAEPAVHTDTQYF.

V and J are TRBV24-1 and TRBJ2-7; the D is unclear. This CDR3 is 13 amino acids long. Germline CDR1 KGHDR, CDR2 SFDVKD. The V end lost 7 bases, the J end lost 2 bases, and 11 bases lay between the germline ends. The CDR3 loop is CATRAKGTYEQYF. For the CDR3, the DNA is TGTGCCACCAGGGCAAAAGGGACCTACGAGCAGTACTTC.

This rearrangement joins TRBV20-1 to TRBJ2-1; D is ambiguous. Trimming took 8 bases from V and 8 from J, leaving 13 bases between them. The CDR3 runs 11 residues. In germline, CDR1 is DFQATT, CDR2 SNEGSKA (reference sequence). This CDR3 is CSSPTGYEQFF. CDR3 sequence (DNA): TGCAGTTCCCCAACGGGCTATGAGCAGTTCTTC.

The chain has TRBV4-1 and TRBJ2-1, with D hard to call. V lost 0 bases, J lost 7 bases, and 10 bases lay in between. The germline V gene has CDR1 MGHRA and CDR2 YSYEKL. This CDR3 is 14 amino acids long. The DNA for the CDR3 is TGCGCCAGCAGCCAAGATCACTCTGATAATGAGCAGTTCTTC. The encoded protein is CASSQDHSDNEQFF.

The chain is built from TRBV4-1 and TRBJ1-5; TRBD1 might be the D (5 bases). V gave up 0 bases and J gave up 0 bases, with 12 bases separating them. The CDR3 sequence is 17 residues long. The germline CDR1 and CDR2 sequences are MGHRA and YSYEKL. The DNA for the CDR3 is TGCGCCAGCAGCCAAGAGGGGCACGGGGGTAGCAATCAGCCCCAGCATTTT. It yields the protein CASSQEGHGGSNQPQHF.

J is TRBJ2-5 and V is TRBV7-9; the D gene is possibly TRBD1 (6 bases). The germline V gene has CDR1 SEHNR and CDR2 FQNEAQ (reference sequence). Deletions cut 5 bases from V and 0 bases from J, with 16 bases between. The CDR3 runs to 16 residues. The CDR3 DNA sequence: TGTGCCAGCAGCCCCCAGAGACAGGCGTACCAAGAGACCCAGTACTTC. Translated, it gives CASSPQRQAYQETQYF.

The chain recombines TRBV18 with TRBJ1-1, with D tentatively TRBD1 (6 bases). The CDR3 totals 15 residues. The germline V gene encodes CDR1 KGHSH and CDR2 LQKENI. The V end lost 1 base, the J end lost 6 bases, and 15 bases lay between the germline ends. The CDR3 loop reads CASSPLGGLAAEAFF. Here the CDR3 DNA reads TGTGCCAGCTCACCACTTGGGGGGCTAGCCGCTGAAGCTTTCTTT.

This chain joins TRBV3-1 and TRBJ2-1, with D tentatively TRBD1 (5 bases). V lost 1 base, J lost 4 bases, and 5 bases lay in between. The germline V gene has CDR1 LGHDT and CDR2 YNNKEL (reference sequence). CDR3 length equals 13 residues. The CDR3 loop reads CASSQAGYNEQFF. CDR3 DNA sequence: TGTGCCAGCAGCCAAGCAGGGTACAATGAGCAGTTCTTC.

The chain links TRBV6-2 or TRBV6-3 to TRBJ2-7; 11 positions match TRBD2. The CDR3 consists of 14 residues. The ends lost 7 bases at V and 2 bases at J; junction bases unmatched: 4. CDR1 is MNHEY, CDR2 SVGEGT, per germline. The CDR3 DNA is TGTGCCAGCACCAAGGGACTAGCGGCCTACGAGCAGTACTTC. It yields the protein CASTKGLAAYEQYF.

V and J are TRBV12-3 or TRBV12-4 and TRBJ1-5; tentatively, D is TRBD1 (6 bases). Trimming pared 5 bases from V and 0 bases from J, leaving 17 bases between. The CDR3 length is 17 residues. The CDR3 region is CASSHRDLLYSNQPQHF. In DNA, the CDR3 is TGTGCCAGCAGTCACAGGGACCTACTTTATAGCAATCAGCCCCAGCATTTT.

The genes are TRBV5-1 and TRBJ1-1; 9 bases map to TRBD1. The CDR3 runs to 18 residues. The V segment lost 4 bases and the J segment 0 bases; nucleotides outside the gene matches: 13. CDR1 and CDR2 (germline): SGHRS, YFSETQ. CDR3 coding DNA: TGCGCCAGCAGCCCGCCCCGACAGGGGGAAACAATGAACACTGAAGCTTTCTTT. Amino acid sequence: CASSPPRQGETMNTEAFF.